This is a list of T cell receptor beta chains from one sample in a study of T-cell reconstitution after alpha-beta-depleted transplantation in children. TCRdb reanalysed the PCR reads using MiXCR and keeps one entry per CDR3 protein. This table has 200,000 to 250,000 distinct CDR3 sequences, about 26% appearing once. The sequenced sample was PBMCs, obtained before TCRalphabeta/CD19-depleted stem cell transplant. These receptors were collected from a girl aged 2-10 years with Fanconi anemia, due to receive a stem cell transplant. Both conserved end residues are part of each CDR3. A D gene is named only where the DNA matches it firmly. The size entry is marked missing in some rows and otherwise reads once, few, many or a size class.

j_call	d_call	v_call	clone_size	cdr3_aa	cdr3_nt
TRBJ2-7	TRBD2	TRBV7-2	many	CASSARLAGSYEQYF	TGTGCCAGCAGCGCCAGACTAGCGGGGTCCTACGAGCAGTACTTC
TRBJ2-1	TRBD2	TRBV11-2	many	CASSLVLGGDYYNEQFF	TGTGCCAGCAGCTTAGTTCTTGGAGGGGACTATTACAATGAGCAGTTCTTC
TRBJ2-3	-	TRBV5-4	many	CASSWGGTDTQYF	TGTGCCAGCAGCTGGGGGGGCACAGATACGCAGTATTTT
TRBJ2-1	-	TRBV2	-	CASTPKDEQFF	TGTGCCAGCACCCCTAAGGATGAGCAGTTCTTC
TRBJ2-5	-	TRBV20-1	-	CSARRGIQETQYF	TGCAGTGCTAGACGAGGGATACAAGAGACCCAGTACTTC
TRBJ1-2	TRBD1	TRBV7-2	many	CASSFPPGQGYGYTF	TGTGCCAGCAGCTTCCCTCCGGGACAGGGTTATGGCTACACCTTC
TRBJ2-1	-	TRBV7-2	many	CASSRFGRQVGDNEQFF	TGTGCCAGCAGCCGGTTCGGCCGACAGGTAGGCGACAATGAGCAGTTCTTC
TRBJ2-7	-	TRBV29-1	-	CSVGRGAEGEQYF	TGCAGCGTTGGTCGGGGGGCGGAAGGCGAGCAGTACTTC
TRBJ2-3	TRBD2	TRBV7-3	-	CASSSSGGATDTQYF	TGTGCCAGCAGCTCGAGCGGGGGGGCCACAGATACGCAGTATTTT
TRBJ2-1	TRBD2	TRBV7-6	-	CASRKTSGGVSSYNEQFF	TGTGCCAGCAGAAAGACTAGCGGGGGGGTTAGCTCCTACAATGAGCAGTTCTTC
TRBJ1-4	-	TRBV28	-	CASGDAPDRHEKLFF	TGTGCCAGCGGAGACGCTCCGGATCGCCATGAAAAACTGTTTTTT
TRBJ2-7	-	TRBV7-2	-	CASSLSLFEQYF	TGTGCCAGCAGCTTAAGTCTTTTCGAGCAGTACTTC
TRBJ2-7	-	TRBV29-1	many	CSVGRAGPYEQYF	TGCAGCGTTGGCAGGGCTGGGCCCTACGAGCAGTACTTC
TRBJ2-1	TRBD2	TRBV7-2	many	CASRRTSGNEQFF	TGTGCCAGCAGGCGGACTAGCGGCAATGAGCAGTTCTTC
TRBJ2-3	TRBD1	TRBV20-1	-	CSATGQAPTDTQYF	TGCAGTGCTACGGGACAGGCCCCCACAGATACGCAGTATTTT
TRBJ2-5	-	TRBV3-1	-	CASSHGGRETQYF	TGTGCCAGCAGCCATGGGGGACGGGAGACCCAGTACTTC
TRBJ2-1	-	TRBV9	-	CASSVPRGAPDNEQFF	TGTGCCAGCAGCGTCCCCCGGGGGGCCCCCGACAATGAGCAGTTCTTC
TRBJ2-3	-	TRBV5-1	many	CASSLIRRTGDTDTQYF	TGCGCCAGCAGCTTGATCCGACGGACGGGGGATACAGATACGCAGTATTTT
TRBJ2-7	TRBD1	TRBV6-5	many	CASSSEGAGSYEQYF	TGTGCCAGCAGTTCCGAGGGGGCGGGTAGTTACGAGCAGTACTTC
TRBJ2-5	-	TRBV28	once	CASSFRESETQYF	TGTGCCAGCAGTTTCCGAGAGTCCGAGACCCAGTACTTC
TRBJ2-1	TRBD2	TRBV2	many	CASSDRLAGSRFF	TGTGCCAGCAGTGATCGGCTAGCGGGGTCTCGGTTCTTC
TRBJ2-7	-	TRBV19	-	CASSIQFGTTYEQYF	TGTGCCAGTAGTATTCAATTTGGGACCACATACGAGCAGTACTTC
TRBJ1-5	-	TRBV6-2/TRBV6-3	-	CASRRGFDSNQPQHF	TGTGCCAGCAGAAGGGGGTTTGATAGCAATCAGCCCCAGCATTTT
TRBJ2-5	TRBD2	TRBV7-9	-	CASSWGGEETQYF	TGTGCCAGCAGCTGGGGGGGGGAAGAGACCCAGTACTTC
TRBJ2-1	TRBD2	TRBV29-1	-	CSLRIAGSYNEQFF	TGCAGCCTTCGGATAGCGGGGTCCTACAATGAGCAGTTCTTC
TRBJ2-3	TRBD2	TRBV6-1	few	CATQAGSTDTQYF	TGTGCCACCCAAGCGGGAAGCACAGATACGCAGTATTTT
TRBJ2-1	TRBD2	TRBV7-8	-	CASSPRLAGSLSSYNEQFF	TGTGCCAGCAGCCCTCGTTTAGCGGGGTCCCTAAGCTCCTACAATGAGCAGTTCTTC
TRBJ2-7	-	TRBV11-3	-	CASSLMGYEQYF	TGTGCCAGCAGCTTAATGGGTTACGAGCAGTACTTC
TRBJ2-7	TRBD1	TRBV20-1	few	CSASGDRGVYEQYF	TGCAGTGCTAGTGGGGACAGGGGGGTGTACGAGCAGTACTTC
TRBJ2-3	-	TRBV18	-	CASSPDGSDTQYF	TGTGCCAGCTCCCCGGATGGGTCAGATACGCAGTATTTT
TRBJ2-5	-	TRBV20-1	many	CSAREVTEETQYF	TGCAGTGCTAGAGAAGTGACGGAAGAGACCCAGTACTTC
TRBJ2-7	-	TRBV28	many	CASSFTGISYEQYF	TGTGCCAGCAGTTTCACCGGGATTTCCTACGAGCAGTACTTC
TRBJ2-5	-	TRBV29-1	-	CSVDGTRMNAEETQYF	TGCAGCGTTGATGGGACCCGGATGAATGCGGAGGAGACCCAGTACTTC
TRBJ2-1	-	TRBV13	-	CASSLVLARDDEQFF	TGTGCCAGCAGCTTAGTTTTGGCCAGGGACGATGAGCAGTTCTTC
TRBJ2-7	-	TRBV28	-	CASSLGGAEQYF	TGTGCCAGCAGTTTGGGGGGGGCTGAGCAGTACTTC
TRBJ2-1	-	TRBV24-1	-	CATSDLGSLHNEQFF	TGTGCCACCAGTGATTTGGGGAGCCTACACAATGAGCAGTTCTTC
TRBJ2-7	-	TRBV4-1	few	CASSLELVPNHEQYF	TGCGCCAGCAGCCTAGAACTAGTTCCTAACCACGAGCAGTACTTC
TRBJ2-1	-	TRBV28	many	CASSGSRGYNEQFF	TGTGCCAGCAGTGGAAGCAGGGGCTACAATGAGCAGTTCTTC
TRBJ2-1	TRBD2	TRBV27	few	CASSLLRTSGTYNEQFF	TGTGCCAGCAGTTTATTGCGGACTAGCGGGACCTACAATGAGCAGTTCTTC
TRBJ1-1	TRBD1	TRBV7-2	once	CASSLRQGTTEAFF	TGTGCCAGCAGCCTCCGACAGGGTACGACTGAAGCTTTCTTT
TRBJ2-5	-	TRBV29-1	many	CSVDTGPAQETQYF	TGCAGCGTTGACACCGGGCCTGCCCAAGAGACCCAGTACTTC
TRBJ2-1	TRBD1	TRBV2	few	CASKDRGYEQFF	TGTGCCAGCAAGGACAGGGGATATGAGCAGTTCTTC
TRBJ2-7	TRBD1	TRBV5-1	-	CASSSGQGWDDEQYF	TGCGCCAGCAGCTCGGGACAGGGATGGGATGACGAGCAGTACTTC
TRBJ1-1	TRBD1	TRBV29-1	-	CSVGRTGGRTEAFF	TGCAGCGTTGGTCGGACAGGGGGAAGGACTGAAGCTTTCTTT
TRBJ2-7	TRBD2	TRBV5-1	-	CASSSLLAGASYEQYF	TGCGCCAGCAGCTCGCTCCTAGCGGGAGCCTCCTACGAGCAGTACTTC
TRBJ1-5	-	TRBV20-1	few	CSAYHYRAQPQHF	TGCAGTGCTTATCACTACAGGGCCCAGCCCCAGCATTTT
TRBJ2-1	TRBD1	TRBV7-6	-	CASSSYTGDEQFF	TGTGCCAGCAGCTCATATACAGGGGATGAGCAGTTCTTC
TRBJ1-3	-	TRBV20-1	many	CSARVHQALTGNTIYF	TGCAGTGCTAGAGTTCATCAGGCATTAACTGGAAACACCATATATTTT
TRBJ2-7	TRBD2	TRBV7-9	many	CASSSYPAGTTYEQYF	TGTGCCAGCAGCTCATACCCGGCCGGGACTACCTACGAGCAGTACTTC
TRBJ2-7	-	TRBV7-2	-	CATERRDSYEQYF	TGTGCCACGGAGCGGAGGGACTCCTACGAGCAGTACTTC
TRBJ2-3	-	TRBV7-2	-	CASKARLFTDTQYF	TGTGCCAGCAAGGCTAGGCTGTTCACAGATACGCAGTATTTT
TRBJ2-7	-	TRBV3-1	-	CASSQTMWIGEQYF	TGTGCCAGCAGCCAAACGATGTGGATTGGCGAGCAGTACTTC
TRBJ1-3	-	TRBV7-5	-	CISVPEARQGRSGNTIYF	-
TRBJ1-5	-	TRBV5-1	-	CASSFGPGYNQPQHF	TGCGCCAGCAGCTTTGGTCCTGGGTACAATCAGCCCCAGCATTTT
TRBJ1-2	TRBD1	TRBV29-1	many	CSVVETGAGGYTF	TGCAGCGTTGTGGAGACAGGGGCAGGGGGCTACACCTTC
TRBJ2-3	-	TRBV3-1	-	CASSQAGPGTDTQYF	TGTGCCAGCAGCCAAGCCGGACCCGGCACAGATACGCAGTATTTT
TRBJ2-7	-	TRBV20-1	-	CSVQRSGDISYEQYF	TGCAGTGTACAGAGGTCCGGAGATATCTCCTACGAGCAGTACTTC